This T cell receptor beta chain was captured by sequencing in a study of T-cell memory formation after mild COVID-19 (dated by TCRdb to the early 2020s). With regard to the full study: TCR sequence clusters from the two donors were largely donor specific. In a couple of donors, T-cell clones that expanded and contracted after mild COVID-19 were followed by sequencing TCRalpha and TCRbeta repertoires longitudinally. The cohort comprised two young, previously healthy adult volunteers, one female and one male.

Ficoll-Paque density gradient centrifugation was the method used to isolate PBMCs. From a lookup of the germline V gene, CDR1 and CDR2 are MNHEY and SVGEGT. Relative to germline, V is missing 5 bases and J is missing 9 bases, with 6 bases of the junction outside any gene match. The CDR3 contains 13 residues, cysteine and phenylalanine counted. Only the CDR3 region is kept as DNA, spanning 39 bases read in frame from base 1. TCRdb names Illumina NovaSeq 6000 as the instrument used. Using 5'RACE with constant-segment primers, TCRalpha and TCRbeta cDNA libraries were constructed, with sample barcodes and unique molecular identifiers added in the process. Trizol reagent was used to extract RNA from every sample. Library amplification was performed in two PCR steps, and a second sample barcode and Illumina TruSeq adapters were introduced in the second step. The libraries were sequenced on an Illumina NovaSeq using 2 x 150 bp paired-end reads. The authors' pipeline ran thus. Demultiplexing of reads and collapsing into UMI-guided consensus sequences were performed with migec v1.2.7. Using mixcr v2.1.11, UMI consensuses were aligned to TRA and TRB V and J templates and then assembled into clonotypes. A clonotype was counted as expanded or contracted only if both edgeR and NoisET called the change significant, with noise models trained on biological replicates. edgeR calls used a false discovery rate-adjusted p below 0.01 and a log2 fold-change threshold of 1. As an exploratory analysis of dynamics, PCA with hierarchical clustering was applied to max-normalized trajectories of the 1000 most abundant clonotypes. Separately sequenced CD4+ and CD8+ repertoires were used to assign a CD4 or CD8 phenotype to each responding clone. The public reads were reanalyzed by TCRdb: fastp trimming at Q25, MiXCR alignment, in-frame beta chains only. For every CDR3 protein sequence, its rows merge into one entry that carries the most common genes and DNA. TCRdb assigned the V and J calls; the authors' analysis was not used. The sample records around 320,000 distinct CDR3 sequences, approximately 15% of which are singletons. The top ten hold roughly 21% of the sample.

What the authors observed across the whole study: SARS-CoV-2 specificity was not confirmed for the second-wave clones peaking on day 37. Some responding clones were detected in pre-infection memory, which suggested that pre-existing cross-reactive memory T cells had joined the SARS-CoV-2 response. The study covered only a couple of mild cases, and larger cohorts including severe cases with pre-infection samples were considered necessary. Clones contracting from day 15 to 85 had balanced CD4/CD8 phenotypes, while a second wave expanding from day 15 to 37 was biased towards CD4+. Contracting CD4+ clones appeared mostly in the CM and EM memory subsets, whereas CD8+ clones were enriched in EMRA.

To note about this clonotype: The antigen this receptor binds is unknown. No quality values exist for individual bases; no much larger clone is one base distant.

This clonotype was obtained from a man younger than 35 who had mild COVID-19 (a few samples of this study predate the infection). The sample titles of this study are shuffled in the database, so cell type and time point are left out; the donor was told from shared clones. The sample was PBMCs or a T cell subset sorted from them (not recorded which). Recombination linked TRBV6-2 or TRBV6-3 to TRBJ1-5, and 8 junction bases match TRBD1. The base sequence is TGTGCCAGCAGTCGCGGACAGGGTCGGCCCCAGCATTTT. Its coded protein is CASSRGQGRPQHF.